The 23 T cell receptor beta chains below all came from one sample that was sequenced in a study of T-cell memory formation after mild COVID-19. TCRdb re-called the 5' RACE reads with MiXCR, one entry per CDR3 protein. The data show just over 200,000 distinct CDR3 sequences, with more than 8% seen just once and 3.5% held by the top ten. Material for sequencing was PBMCs or a T cell subset sorted from them (not recorded which). These receptors came from a man aged 18 to 30 who had mild COVID-19 (a few samples of this study predate the infection). Cell type and time point are not known.

This clonotype has ten or more counts. V usage is TRBV5-1 and J usage is TRBJ1-6; perhaps TRBD1 as D (6 bases). Trimming stripped 5 bases from V and 9 bases from J, with 15 bases between. This CDR3 spans 14 amino acids. Germline loops: CDR1 SGHRS, CDR2 YFSETQ. CDR3 in amino acids: CASSQGRVGSPLHF. DNA of the CDR3: TGCGCCAGCAGTCAGGGGCGAGTAGGTTCACCCCTCCACTTT.

The sample holds many counts of this clonotype. This chain joins TRBV5-1 and TRBJ2-1; 8 bases match TRBD1. The CDR3 contains 15 residues. V gave up 3 bases and J gave up 8 bases; unmatched junction bases: 10. CDR1 is SGHRS, CDR2 YFSETQ, per germline. The CDR3 sequence: CASSSQTGERDEQFF. CDR3 DNA sequence: TGCGCCAGCAGCTCGCAGACAGGGGAAAGGGATGAGCAGTTCTTC.

This clonotype came up a few times. The rearrangement links TRBV9 to TRBJ2-7, with a weak D call TRBD1 (5 bases). V lost 0 bases and J lost 6, with 10 bases in between. This CDR3 region has 13 residues. Germline V gives CDR1 SGDLS, CDR2 YYNGEE. This CDR3 reads CASSVGRVGEQYF. The CDR3 coding sequence is TGTGCCAGCAGCGTAGGCAGGGTTGGCGAGCAGTACTTC.

The rearrangement uses TRBV9 and TRBJ2-1, with no clear D. CDR1 and CDR2 (germline): SGDLS, YYNGEE. With 0 bases removed from V and 8 bases from J, the gap between germline ends came to 3 bases. There are 11 residues in the CDR3. The CDR3 DNA follows: TGTGCCAGCAGCGTAGGCCATGAGCAGTTCTTC. Protein product: CASSVGHEQFF.

This clonotype was seen a handful of times. The rearrangement links TRBV2 to TRBJ2-5; TRBD1 matches 8 bases. The V and J ends lost 8 bases and 9 bases, in that order; junction bases with no gene match: 5. CDR1 and CDR2 (germline): SNHLY, FYNNEI. CDR3 size: 11 residues. The CDR3 region has the DNA TGTGCCAGCGGAGTCAGGGGGCCCCAGTACTTC. It codes for CASGVRGPQYF.

Ten or more counts support this clonotype. The chain employs TRBV10-3 and TRBJ2-1; TRBD2 aligns across 11 bases. CDR1 and CDR2 from the germline V gene are ENHRY and SYGVKD. V shed 6 bases, J shed 5 bases, and the junction held 3 bases outside the gene matches. This CDR3 is 14 amino acids long. The CDR3 reads CAIRLSGGDNEQFF. CDR3 sequence (DNA): TGTGCCATCAGGCTTAGCGGGGGGGACAATGAGCAGTTCTTC.

The gene calls are TRBV20-1 and TRBJ1-1; D perhaps matches TRBD1 (5 bases). With 7 bases removed from V and 2 bases from J, the gap between germline ends came to 11 bases. Germline V gene sequence: CDR1 DFQATT, CDR2 SNEGSKA (reference sequence). The CDR3 is 12 amino acids. The CDR3 bases are TGCAGTGGAACGACAGACAACACTGAAGCTTTCTTT. Protein: CSGTTDNTEAFF.

This clonotype was seen at least ten times. CDR3 region: CASSLVPAPPGNTIYF. The CDR3 DNA is TGCGCCAGCAGCCTGGTCCCAGCACCGCCTGGAAACACCATATATTTT. The genes are TRBV4-1 and TRBJ1-3; D call uncertain. Germline assignment: CDR1 MGHRA and CDR2 YSYEKL. This CDR3 comprises 16 residues. The ends were cut back, 4 bases at V and 2 bases at J, with 15 bases in the middle.

The chain carries TRBV7-9 and TRBJ2-5; TRBD2 matches at 9 bases. The CDR3 has 14 residues. Trimming took 3 bases from V and 4 from J; bases not matched to a gene: 3. CDR1 and CDR2 (germline): SEHNR, FQNEAQ (reference sequence). CDR3 residues: CASSFWGLAETQYF. The CDR3 nucleotides are TGTGCCAGCAGCTTTTGGGGACTAGCAGAGACCCAGTACTTC.

This clonotype was observed many times. The chain employs TRBV7-2 and TRBJ1-4, with 8 nucleotides matching TRBD1. From germline, CDR1 is SGHTA and CDR2 FQGNSA. The trim removed 5 bases at V and 4 bases at J, leaving 3 bases unmatched. CDR3 size: 14 residues. The CDR3 reads CASSQDRDNEKLFF. CDR3 DNA sequence: TGTGCCAGCAGCCAGGACAGGGATAATGAAAAACTGTTTTTT.

V gene TRBV29-1 combines with J gene TRBJ1-1; possible D gene TRBD1, 5 bases. The CDR3 extends over 13 amino acids. Deletions cut 4 bases from V and 3 bases from J, with 12 bases between. CDR1 and CDR2 (germline): SQVTM, ANQGSEA. DNA for the CDR3: TGCAGCGTTGCGTGGGGGGGGGACACTGAAGCTTTCTTT. This translates into CSVAWGGDTEAFF.

This clonotype was recorded a few times. The chain carries TRBV2 and TRBJ2-3, with TRBD2 matching over 8 bases. Germline CDR1 SNHLY, CDR2 FYNNEI. CDR3 length: 14 residues. V lost 2 bases, J lost 7 bases, and 5 bases stayed unmatched. CDR3 nucleotide sequence: TGTGCCAGCAGTGAAACGGGGGGGCCACATACGCAGTATTTT. Its translation is CASSETGGPHTQYF.

This chain links TRBV5-1 with TRBJ1-4, with D perhaps TRBD1 (6 bases). From germline, CDR1 is SGHRS and CDR2 YFSETQ. The germline V and J ends were trimmed by 7 bases and 4 bases, with 14 bases remaining between them. This CDR3 is 14 amino acids long. The CDR3 DNA is TGCGCCAGCGCGGGGGGCAGTCTTAATGAAAAACTGTTTTTT. It encodes CASAGGSLNEKLFF. The entire variable domain, with the rest obtained from reference TRBV5-1 and TRBJ1-4, is as follows: KAGVTQTPRYLIKTRGQQVTLSCSPISGHRSVSWYQQTPGQGLQFLFEYFSETQRNKGNFPGRFSGRQFSNSRSEMNVSTLELGDSALYLCASAGGSLNEKLFFGSGTQLSVL.

This clonotype was seen many times. The rearrangement joins TRBV13 to TRBJ2-1; perhaps TRBD2 as D (5 bases). The germline V and J ends were trimmed by 0 bases and 3 bases, with 12 bases remaining between them. Germline CDR1 is PRHDT and CDR2 is FYEKMQ (reference sequence). CDR3 length equals 16 residues. The CDR3 DNA follows: TGTGCCAGCAGCTTAGGCTATTCAGCGGTCTACAATGAGCAGTTCTTC. Translated: CASSLGYSAVYNEQFF. Variable domain in full (rest from reference TRBV13 and TRBJ2-1): AAGVIQSPRHLIKEKRETATLKCYPIPRHDTVYWYQQGPGQDPQFLISFYEKMQSDKGSIPDRFSAQQFSDYHSELNMSSLELGDSALYFCASSLGYSAVYNEQFFGPGTRLTVL.

The chain recombines TRBV11-2 with TRBJ2-2, with D unresolved. The CDR3 is 16 residues long. Germline values: CDR1 SGHAT, CDR2 FQNNGV. V was pared by 3 bases and J by 4 bases, with 15 bases between. The DNA of the CDR3 is TGTGCCAGCAGCTTCTGGGCAGGCTCAACCACCGGGGAGCTGTTTTTT. Amino acid sequence: CASSFWAGSTTGELFF.

This clonotype was observed a few times. This chain joins TRBV2 and TRBJ2-1; 14 bases agree with TRBD2. After removal of 6 bases from V and 8 bases from J, the junction contained 6 bases not matched to a gene. Germline V gene sequence: CDR1 SNHLY, CDR2 FYNNEI. This CDR3 is built from 15 residues. The CDR3 reads CASRPTSGGAHEQFF. The CDR3, as DNA: TGTGCCAGCAGACCGACTAGCGGGGGGGCCCATGAGCAGTTCTTC. The complete variable domain, with remaining parts taken from reference TRBV2 and TRBJ2-1, reads EPEVTQTPSHQVTQMGQEVILRCVPISNHLYFYWYRQILGQKVEFLVSFYNNEISEKSEIFDDQFSVERPDGSNFTLKIRSTKLEDSAMYFCASRPTSGGAHEQFFGPGTRLTVL.

The sample holds a few counts of this clonotype. The chain employs TRBV2 and TRBJ2-7; 9 bases line up with TRBD2. V trimming: 8 bases; J trimming: 2 bases; junction bases outside the gene matches: 4. Germline CDR1 SNHLY, CDR2 FYNNEI. CDR3 size: 13 residues. DNA for the CDR3: TGTGCCAGCGGCGGACTAGCGCCCTACGAGCAGTACTTC. Translating it yields CASGGLAPYEQYF.

This clonotype appeared many times. V is TRBV7-2 and J is TRBJ1-6; TRBD1 matches at 9 bases. Trimming took 4 bases from V and 6 from J; bases not matched to a gene: 4. Germline assignment: CDR1 SGHTA and CDR2 FQGNSA. The CDR3 covers 15 residues. CDR3 residues: CASSSRTGVNSPLHF. As DNA, the CDR3 is TGTGCCAGCAGCTCTCGGACAGGGGTTAATTCACCCCTCCACTTT. The complete variable domain, with remaining parts taken from reference TRBV7-2 and TRBJ1-6, reads GAGVSQSPSNKVTEKGKDVELRCDPISGHTALYWYRQSLGQGLEFLIYFQGNSAPDKSGLPSDRFSAERTGGSVSTLTIQRTQQEDSAVYLCASSSRTGVNSPLHFGNGTRLTVT.

The chain uses TRBV5-1 and TRBJ1-2, with 11 bases aligning to TRBD1. Germline V gene lookup returns CDR1 SGHRS and CDR2 YFSETQ. The CDR3 is 15 amino acids. J lost 8 bases, V lost 4 bases, and 10 bases had no gene match. As DNA, the CDR3 is TGCGCCAGCAGCCCCCGGAAGGACAGGGGGCTAGGCTACACCTTC. It specifies CASSPRKDRGLGYTF. The entire variable domain, with the rest obtained from reference TRBV5-1 and TRBJ1-2, is as follows: KAGVTQTPRYLIKTRGQQVTLSCSPISGHRSVSWYQQTPGQGLQFLFEYFSETQRNKGNFPGRFSGRQFSNSRSEMNVSTLELGDSALYLCASSPRKDRGLGYTFGSGTRLTVV.

This clonotype was detected a few times. The chain recombines TRBV11-2 with TRBJ2-3; no firm D call. CDR1 SGHAT and CDR2 FQNNGV come from the germline V gene. The V end lost 5 bases, the J end lost 2 bases, and 17 bases lay between the germline ends. The CDR3 extends over 16 amino acids. The CDR3 DNA sequence: TGTGCCAGCAGCGTAACCCCGCAAGAGGACACAGATACGCAGTATTTT. It specifies CASSVTPQEDTDTQYF.

The V call is TRBV24-1, the J call TRBJ1-4, with D unresolved. V shed 6 bases and J shed 2 bases, with 9 bases lying between them. The CDR3 runs 14 residues. CDR1 KGHDR and CDR2 SFDVKD come from the germline V gene. CDR3 residues: CATSLTGTNEKLFF. The CDR3 DNA sequence: TGTGCCACCAGTTTAACTGGGACTAATGAAAAACTGTTTTTT.

The chain carries TRBV5-1 and TRBJ2-1; D uncertain. The V gene lost 5 bases and the J gene lost 6 bases, with 18 bases spanning the gap. This CDR3 is built from 15 residues. The V gene's germline CDR1 is SGHRS and CDR2 YFSETQ. The CDR3 region is CASRPGFTTSNEQFF. The CDR3, as DNA: TGCGCCAGCAGACCGGGTTTTACGACGTCCAATGAGCAGTTCTTC.

Ten or more counts support this clonotype. The rearrangement links TRBV5-1 to TRBJ2-1; D uncertain. This CDR3 contains 13 residues. V lost 4 bases and J 10 bases, leaving 15 bases between the germline ends. Germline lookup yields CDR1 SGHRS and CDR2 YFSETQ. The CDR3 nucleotides are TGCGCCAGCAGCGGAAACAGTGGAAAGGAGCAGTTCTTC. Amino acids: CASSGNSGKEQFF.